Listed below are T cell receptor beta chains from one sample, sequenced in a study of naive and memory T cell subsets. One entry per CDR3 protein results from TCRdb running MiXCR on the UMI-ligation and nested PCR reads. The repertoire holds around 30,000 distinct CDR3 sequences, with approximately 7.1% as singletons. The sample consisted of skin, taken from a tuberculin skin test site. The origin of the receptors is an adult in good health. Each CDR3 is given with its conserved first and last residue. A D gene is named only where the DNA matches it firmly. Clone size is shown for a subset of rows, as once, few, many or a class of expanded clone.

V gene	clone size	J gene	D gene	CDR3 protein	CDR3 DNA
TRBV4-2	NA	TRBJ2-5	TRBD1	CASSLSGTGRGETQYF	TGTGCCAGCAGCCTCTCGGGGACAGGTCGGGGAGAGACCCAGTACTTC
TRBV12-3/TRBV12-4	many	TRBJ2-7	NA	CASSLPHFEQYF	TGTGCCAGCAGTCTGCCCCATTTCGAGCAGTACTTC
TRBV4-2	few	TRBJ1-1	NA	CASSQDMFQGPGNTEAFF	TGTGCCAGCAGCCAAGATATGTTCCAGGGCCCGGGAAACACTGAAGCTTTCTTT
TRBV19	many	TRBJ2-1	TRBD2	CASSMERLAGGLSSYNEQFF	TGTGCCAGTAGTATGGAGAGACTAGCGGGGGGCTTAAGCTCCTACAATGAGCAGTTCTTC
TRBV21-1	NA	TRBJ2-1	NA	CASSKGTSGVYNEQFF	TGTGCCAGCAGCAAGGGGACTAGCGGGGTTTACAATGAGCAGTTCTTC
TRBV29-1	NA	TRBJ1-1	NA	CSVETTANTEAFF	TGCAGCGTTGAAACGACAGCGAACACTGAAGCTTTCTTT
TRBV7-9	NA	TRBJ2-5	NA	CASSLGWETQYF	TGTGCCAGCAGCTTAGGGTGGGAGACCCAGTACTTC
TRBV14	many	TRBJ1-1	NA	CASSLRPADTEAFF	TGTGCCAGCAGCCTAAGGCCCGCGGACACTGAAGCTTTCTTT
TRBV19	NA	TRBJ1-1	TRBD1	CASRIAGTVNTEAFF	TGTGCCAGTAGGATAGCCGGGACAGTGAACACTGAAGCTTTCTTT
TRBV3-1	many	TRBJ2-7	NA	CASSQDGGDYEQYF	TGTGCCAGCAGCCAAGATGGAGGGGACTACGAGCAGTACTTC
TRBV5-6	NA	TRBJ2-7	TRBD1	CASSLTGQGTNEQYF	TGTGCCAGCAGCTTGACCGGACAGGGGACCAACGAGCAGTACTTC
TRBV20-1	NA	TRBJ2-3	NA	CSARNRLVSTDTQYF	TGCAGTGCTAGGAACAGACTAGTTAGCACAGATACGCAGTATTTT
TRBV7-9	many	TRBJ2-2	NA	CASSFESNTGELFF	TGTGCCAGCAGCTTCGAATCGAACACCGGGGAGCTGTTTTTT
TRBV6-2/TRBV6-3	NA	TRBJ2-3	TRBD2	CAIRTSGGLDTQYF	TGTGCCATCAGGACTAGCGGGGGATTGGATACGCAGTATTTT
TRBV7-9	many	TRBJ2-1	TRBD1	CASSTFRDSFALSSYNEQFF	TGTGCCAGCAGCACTTTCCGGGACAGTTTTGCCCTGAGCTCCTACAATGAGCAGTTCTTC
TRBV14	NA	TRBJ1-6	NA	CASSSGRAGENSPLHF	TGTGCCAGCAGCTCTGGTCGGGCAGGGGAAAATTCACCCCTCCACTTT
TRBV2	NA	TRBJ2-2	NA	CASRGQGKWTGELFF	TGTGCCAGCAGAGGGCAGGGGAAATGGACCGGGGAGCTGTTTTTT
TRBV29-1	many	TRBJ2-7	NA	CSVEPDMYYEQYF	TGCAGCGTTGAACCCGACATGTACTACGAGCAGTACTTC
TRBV5-1	many	TRBJ2-5	NA	CASSSSSQETQYF	TGCGCCAGCAGCTCGTCGAGCCAAGAGACCCAGTACTTC
TRBV12-3/TRBV12-4	NA	TRBJ2-1	TRBD2	CASRYDPLAGSSYNEQFF	TGTGCCAGCAGGTACGACCCCCTAGCGGGGAGCTCCTACAATGAGCAGTTCTTC
TRBV7-2	few	TRBJ2-3	TRBD2	CASMAPAGGRVIDTQYF	TGTGCCAGCATGGCCCCAGCGGGGGGGCGAGTCATAGATACGCAGTATTTT
TRBV27	many	TRBJ1-6	NA	CASSLSIRGGLLSPLHF	TGTGCCAGCAGTTTATCGATCAGGGGAGGACTCCTTTCACCCCTCCACTTT
TRBV5-1	few	TRBJ1-4	NA	CASSFGLFF	TGCGCCAGCAGCTTTGGCCTGTTTTTT
TRBV20-1	few	TRBJ2-3	TRBD2	CSARAAGTSGSGTQYF	TGCAGTGCTAGAGCGGCAGGGACTAGCGGATCGGGTACGCAGTATTTT
TRBV20-1	many	TRBJ2-4	NA	CSAKDIGIQYF	TGCAGTGCAAAGGACATTGGCATTCAGTACTTC
TRBV3-1	many	TRBJ2-5	TRBD2	CASSQSSGGRETQYF	TGTGCCAGCAGCCAGTCCAGCGGGGGTCGAGAGACCCAGTACTTC
TRBV20-1	few	TRBJ1-5	NA	CSADVLWGQPQHF	TGCAGTGCAGACGTTTTATGGGGGCAGCCCCAGCATTTT
TRBV7-8	NA	TRBJ2-1	NA	CASSLVRTRSSYNEQFF	TGTGCCAGCAGCTTAGTTCGGACCAGGAGCTCCTACAATGAGCAGTTCTTC
TRBV20-1	NA	TRBJ2-1	NA	CSGRAAVQFF	TGCAGTGGTCGGGCGGCAGTGCAGTTCTTC
TRBV5-1	few	TRBJ1-3	NA	CASSLEGNTIYF	TGCGCCAGCAGCTTGGAAGGAAACACCATATATTTT
TRBV5-1	many	TRBJ2-1	TRBD2	CASSLQPSSGGVSNEQFF	TGCGCCAGCAGCCTCCAGCCCTCTAGCGGGGGAGTCAGCAATGAGCAGTTCTTC
TRBV5-1	many	TRBJ2-7	TRBD1	CASSLDPGQSYEQYF	TGCGCCAGCAGCTTGGATCCGGGACAGAGTTACGAGCAGTACTTC
TRBV18	few	TRBJ2-1	NA	CASSPSKVGEQFF	TGTGCCAGCTCACCATCGAAGGTGGGTGAGCAGTTCTTC
TRBV6-1	NA	TRBJ2-1	TRBD2	CASSEGTSGYNEQFF	TGTGCCAGCAGTGAAGGGACTAGCGGCTACAATGAGCAGTTCTTC
TRBV12-3/TRBV12-4	many	TRBJ1-5	NA	CASSSITGPANQPQHF	TGTGCCAGCAGTTCCATAACTGGACCGGCCAATCAGCCCCAGCATTTT
TRBV7-6	many	TRBJ1-1	NA	CASSLTTTNTEAFF	TGTGCCAGCAGCTTGACAACCACCAACACTGAAGCTTTCTTT
TRBV9	many	TRBJ1-6	NA	CASSVIGGVNSPLHF	TGTGCCAGCAGCGTAATAGGGGGGGTTAATTCACCCCTCCACTTT
TRBV2	many	TRBJ2-7	TRBD1	CASSLTTGAEQYF	TGTGCCAGCAGTTTGACGACAGGGGCCGAGCAGTACTTC
TRBV6-5	many	TRBJ2-7	NA	CASSYAAGSYEQYF	TGTGCCAGCAGTTACGCAGCTGGAAGTTACGAGCAGTACTTC
TRBV24-1	many	TRBJ2-2	NA	CATSPHPPKAGELFF	TGTGCCACCTCTCCCCACCCCCCCAAGGCCGGGGAGCTGTTTTTT
TRBV14	NA	TRBJ1-1	TRBD1	CASRQQDRGTNTEAFF	TGTGCCAGCAGACAGCAGGACAGGGGTACGAACACTGAAGCTTTCTTT
TRBV27	many	TRBJ1-2	NA	CASSLIQGANYGYTF	TGTGCCAGCAGTTTGATACAAGGAGCTAACTATGGCTACACCTTC
TRBV4-2	few	TRBJ1-2	NA	CASSQDQGGAGDGLYGYTF	TGTGCCAGCAGCCAAGATCAAGGAGGCGCGGGGGACGGACTATATGGCTACACCTTC
TRBV29-1	many	TRBJ1-6	TRBD1	CSVGDRVNSPLHF	TGCAGCGTTGGGGACAGGGTGAATTCACCCCTCCACTTT
TRBV13	many	TRBJ1-1	NA	CASRARFNTEAFF	TGTGCCAGCAGGGCGCGGTTCAACACTGAAGCTTTCTTT
TRBV19	few	TRBJ1-1	NA	CASSTGTPNTEAFF	TGTGCCAGTAGCACCGGGACACCTAACACTGAAGCTTTCTTT
TRBV5-4	many	TRBJ2-2	TRBD1	CASSFIGRGDRALTGELFF	TGTGCCAGCAGCTTTATTGGCCGTGGGGACAGGGCTCTTACCGGGGAGCTGTTTTTT
TRBV20-1	many	TRBJ2-1	NA	CSASWPINDNEQFF	TGCAGTGCTAGTTGGCCCATCAACGACAATGAGCAGTTCTTC
TRBV18	medium-sized	TRBJ2-1	NA	CASSPLEPSLSNEQFF	TGTGCCAGCTCACCACTGGAACCTAGCTTATCAAATGAGCAGTTCTTC
TRBV4-1	many	TRBJ2-6	NA	CASSQDLAGGWGSGANVLTF	TGCGCCAGCAGCCAAGATCTGGCCGGGGGATGGGGGTCTGGGGCCAACGTCCTGACTTTC
TRBV7-6	NA	TRBJ1-2	NA	CASSLGGAGSYGYTF	TGTGCCAGCAGCTTAGGGGGCGCCGGGAGCTATGGCTACACCTTC
TRBV5-1	medium-sized	TRBJ2-7	NA	CASSLVGKAATYEQYF	TGCGCCAGCAGCTTGGTGGGAAAGGCAGCCACCTACGAGCAGTACTTC
TRBV5-4	NA	TRBJ1-1	NA	CASTQGVGTEAFF	TGTGCCAGCACCCAAGGGGTGGGCACTGAAGCTTTCTTT
TRBV12-3/TRBV12-4	few	TRBJ2-7	NA	CASSFGTRTYEQYF	TGTGCCAGCAGTTTTGGGACACGTACCTACGAGCAGTACTTC
TRBV12-3/TRBV12-4	NA	TRBJ1-2	NA	CASSNSPGQQVIFNYGYTF	TGTGCCAGCAGTAACTCCCCTGGGCAACAGGTGATCTTTAACTATGGCTACACCTTC
TRBV6-2/TRBV6-3	many	TRBJ1-5	NA	CASSLNRVSQPQHF	TGTGCCAGCAGCCTAAACCGCGTCTCTCAGCCCCAGCATTTT
TRBV3-1	NA	TRBJ1-2	NA	CASSQDPGSRHGYTF	TGTGCCAGCAGCCAAGATCCAGGGAGTAGACATGGCTACACCTTC
TRBV5-5	many	TRBJ1-2	NA	CASSLAGDYGYTF	TGTGCCAGCAGCTTGGCCGGGGACTATGGCTACACCTTC
TRBV4-1	many	TRBJ2-1	NA	CASSQASPGVIHTEQFF	TGCGCCAGCAGCCAAGCCTCCCCGGGGGTCATACACACAGAGCAGTTCTTC